This T cell receptor beta chain was documented in a study of cytomegalovirus exposure and HLA in healthy donors. Study findings and constraints: Later findings reportedly placed an Asian-associated ancestry cluster below the roughly 700-donor mean for N-insertions. Later genetic work tied a missense DCLRE1C variant to beta-chain V and J trimming. According to the study, roughly 160 TCR beta chains were cytomegalovirus-associated.

V lost 3 bases and J 5 bases, leaving 16 bases between the germline ends. Germline CDR1 SGHAT, CDR2 FQNNGV. The CDR3 is 15 residues long. With 60 Vbeta and 13 Jbeta primers, the PCR was carried out. Data came from immunoSEQ multiplex PCR; TCRdb stores just in-frame clones and leaves some out. Among around 200,000 clones listed, approximately 85% were seen once. Concerning this clone itself: Its antigen is not identified.

What was sequenced was PBMCs. The receptor comes from a woman in her fifties or sixties in good health and CMV-seronegative. This chain joins TRBV11-2 and TRBJ2-5, with a weak D call TRBD1 (5 bases). CDR3 sequence (DNA): TGTGCCAGCAGCTTCCCACGCCAGGGTCAGGAGACCCAGTACTTC. It encodes CASSFPRQGQETQYF. Based on the CDR3 plus reference TRBV11-2 and TRBJ2-5, the full variable domain is EAGVAQSPRYKIIEKRQSVAFWCNPISGHATLYWYQQILGQGPKLLIQFQNNGVVDDSQLPKDRFSAERLKGVDSTLKIQPAKLEDSAVYLCASSFPRQGQETQYFGPGTRLLVL.